A selection of T cell receptor beta chains follows, all from one sample in a study of blood T cell repertoires in COVID-19. Data came from immunoSEQ multiplex PCR; TCRdb stores just in-frame clones and leaves some out. The table has 100,000 to 150,000 clones, over 80% seen once. The sequencing sample was made of peripheral blood. The receptors here all came from a man aged 65 to 85 with acute or convalescent COVID-19. Each CDR3 is given with its conserved first and last residue. A D gene is named only where the DNA matches it firmly. Clone size, where shown, is once, few, many, or a class for clones that have expanded.

V,D,J,size,DNA,CDR3
TRBV19,NA,TRBJ2-7,NA,TGTGCCAGTAGTATACAGGGGACGGGTACCTACGAGCAGTACTTC,CASSIQGTGTYEQYF
TRBV5-8,TRBD1,TRBJ2-4,NA,TGTGCCAGCAGTCCAGACAGGGGGGGAAACATTCAGTACTTC,CASSPDRGGNIQYF
TRBV19,NA,TRBJ1-6,few,TGTGCCAGTAGTATAGGGCAGGCGGGAGCCTCACCCCTCCACTTT,CASSIGQAGASPLHF
TRBV5-4,TRBD1,TRBJ1-5,NA,TGTGCCAGCAGCGCCGACAGGGGCAATCAGCCCCAGCATTTT,CASSADRGNQPQHF
TRBV6-5,TRBD2,TRBJ2-7,NA,TGTGCCAGCAGTATCCGGGGGGGCTCCTACGAGCAGTACTTC,CASSIRGGSYEQYF
TRBV2,TRBD1,TRBJ1-6,NA,TGTGCCAGCGCTCCGGGACAGGTGAATTCACCCCTCCACTTT,CASAPGQVNSPLHF
TRBV28,NA,TRBJ2-5,NA,TGTGCCAGCACCCCCCCAGCGGTTCAAAAGACCCAGTACTTC,CASTPPAVQKTQYF
TRBV2,NA,TRBJ2-7,NA,TGTGCCAGCAGTGAAGCGTTGGGAGTAAGGTACTTC,CASSEALGVRYF
TRBV18,NA,TRBJ1-6,NA,TGTGCCAGCTCTGAACAGGCGAATTCACCCCTCCACTTT,CASSEQANSPLHF
TRBV6-1,NA,TRBJ1-1,NA,TGTGCCAGCAGTGACCCCGGGGGAGGTCGGACTTTCTTT,CASSDPGGGRTFF
TRBV6-5,NA,TRBJ1-5,NA,TGTGCCAGCAGGGCTGATTATAGCAATCAGCCCCAGCATTTT,CASRADYSNQPQHF
TRBV27,TRBD1,TRBJ2-2,NA,TGTGCCAGCAGTTTACGACAGGGCGCTGCCGGGGAGCTGTTTTTT,CASSLRQGAAGELFF
TRBV5-8,TRBD1,TRBJ1-5,NA,TGTGCCAGCAGCTTGGCGGCAGGGGGGAGCAATCAGCCCCAGCATTTT,CASSLAAGGSNQPQHF
TRBV2,NA,TRBJ1-1,few,TGTGCCAGCACGCCCGGGGAGCACACTGAAGCTTTCTTT,CASTPGEHTEAFF
TRBV2,NA,TRBJ2-7,NA,TGTGCCAGGCCCCCCCTCAGCGGGCGTTACTACGAGCAGTACTTC,CARPPLSGRYYEQYF
TRBV12-5,NA,TRBJ1-3,NA,TGTGCTAGTGGATCCGACAGCTCTGGAAACACCATATATTTT,CASGSDSSGNTIYF